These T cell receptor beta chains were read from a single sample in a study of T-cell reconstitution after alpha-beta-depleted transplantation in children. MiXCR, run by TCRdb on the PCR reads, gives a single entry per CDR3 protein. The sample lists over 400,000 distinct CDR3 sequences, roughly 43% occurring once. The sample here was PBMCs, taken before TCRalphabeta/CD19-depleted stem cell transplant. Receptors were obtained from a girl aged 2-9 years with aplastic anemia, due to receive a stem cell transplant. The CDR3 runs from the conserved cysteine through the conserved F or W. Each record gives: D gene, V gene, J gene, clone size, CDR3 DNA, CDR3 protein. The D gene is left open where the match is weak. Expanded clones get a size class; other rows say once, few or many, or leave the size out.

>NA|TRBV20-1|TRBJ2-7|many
TGCAGTGCAAATACCCGACTGCGAGTAGGGCTATCCTACGAGCAGTACTTC
CSANTRLRVGLSYEQYF
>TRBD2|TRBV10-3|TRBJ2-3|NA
TGTGCCATCAAGGAGACTAGCAGCACAGATACGCAGTATTTT
CAIKETSSTDTQYF
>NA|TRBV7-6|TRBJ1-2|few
TGTGCCAGCAGCCCAGGACAGCCTAACTATGGCTACACCTTC
CASSPGQPNYGYTF
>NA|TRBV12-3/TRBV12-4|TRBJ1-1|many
TGTGCCAGCAGGGAACAGGGCTACACTGAAGCTTTCTTT
CASREQGYTEAFF
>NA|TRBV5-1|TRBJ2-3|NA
TGCGCCAGCAGCTTTTTCGCCTTCGACACAGATACGCAGTATTTT
CASSFFAFDTDTQYF
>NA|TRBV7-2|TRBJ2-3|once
TGTGCCAGCAGCCGAAAGAGGAAAGCGGACATCACAGATACGCAGTATTTT
CASSRKRKADITDTQYF
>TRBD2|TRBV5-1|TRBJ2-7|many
TGCGCCAGCAGCCGAGGACTAGCGGAGTCCTACGAGCAGTACTTC
CASSRGLAESYEQYF
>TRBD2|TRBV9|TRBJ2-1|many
TGTGCCAGCAGCGTATTGGCGGGAGGCTACAATGAGCAGTTCTTC
CASSVLAGGYNEQFF
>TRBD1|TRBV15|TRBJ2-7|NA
TGTGCCACCAGCAGGGAGACCACAGGGGACAAGCAGTACTTC
CATSRETTGDKQYF
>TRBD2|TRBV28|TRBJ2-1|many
TGTGCCAGCAGTTCATACAGGAGTACTAGCGGGAGAGGTACCTACAATGAGCAGTTCTTC
CASSSYRSTSGRGTYNEQFF
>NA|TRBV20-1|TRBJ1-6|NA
TGCAGTGCTAGTTTGGGTTGGGGATATAATTCACCCCTCCACTTT
CSASLGWGYNSPLHF
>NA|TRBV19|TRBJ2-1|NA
TGTGCCAGCGCCTCAGGGGGGTCTGGGTCCTACAATGAGCAGTTCTTC
CASASGGSGSYNEQFF
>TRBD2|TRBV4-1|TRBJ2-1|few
TGCGCCAGCAGCGCCGGCCTAGCGGGAAATCAAAACAATGAGCAGTTCTTC
CASSAGLAGNQNNEQFF
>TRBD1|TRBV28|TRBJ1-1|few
TGTGCCAGCAGGGGACAGGGGTTAAGCACTGAAGCTTTCTTT
CASRGQGLSTEAFF
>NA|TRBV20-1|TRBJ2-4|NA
TGCAGTGCTAGAGCGGGTCCCCTAGACATTCAGTACTTC
CSARAGPLDIQYF
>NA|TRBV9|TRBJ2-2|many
TGTGCCAGCAGCCCTAGGTCACAGACCGGGGAGCTGTTTTTT
CASSPRSQTGELFF
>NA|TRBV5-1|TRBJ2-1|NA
TGCGCCAGCAGCGACCGTACAGGGGTGGGGGGGAATGAGCAGTTCTTC
CASSDRTGVGGNEQFF
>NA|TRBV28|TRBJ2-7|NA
TGTGCCAGCAGTTCCGACAGACCCTACGAGCAGTACTTC
CASSSDRPYEQYF
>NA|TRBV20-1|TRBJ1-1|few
TGCAGTGCTAGCCGTCGGGTGCAAGCTTTCTTT
CSASRRVQAFF
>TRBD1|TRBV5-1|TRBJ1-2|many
TGCGCCAGCAGGACGAACAGGGGCGGCTATGGCTACACCTTC
CASRTNRGGYGYTF
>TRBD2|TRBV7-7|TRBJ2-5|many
TGTGCCAGCAGCCGGACTAGCGGGACGGGGACCCAGTACTTC
CASSRTSGTGTQYF
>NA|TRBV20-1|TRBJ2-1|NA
TGCAGTGCTGAAACCCCCCTTATGACGCTCCGAGAGCAGTTCTTC
CSAETPLMTLREQFF
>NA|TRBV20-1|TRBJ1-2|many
TGCAGTGCTAGAAAGGACAGTACCGGAACCTATGGCTACACCTTC
CSARKDSTGTYGYTF
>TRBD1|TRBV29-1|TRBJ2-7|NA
TGCAGCGCCACCGGGACAGAGAGCTCCTACGAGCAGTACTTC
CSATGTESSYEQYF
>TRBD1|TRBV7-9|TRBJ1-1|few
TGTGCCAGCAGTTCCCAGGGGGGAATGACTGAAGCTTTCTTT
CASSSQGGMTEAFF
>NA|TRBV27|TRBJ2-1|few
TGTGCCAGCAGTTTGACCGGGACCCCAAACAGTGAGCAGTTCTTC
CASSLTGTPNSEQFF
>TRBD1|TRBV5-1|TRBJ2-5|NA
TGCGCCAGCAGACGGATCAACAGGGGGTGGAGAGAGACCCAGTACTTC
CASRRINRGWRETQYF
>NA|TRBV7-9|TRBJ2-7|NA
TGTGCCAGCAGCTTAGTTCCATCTCTCGACGAGCAGTACTTC
CASSLVPSLDEQYF
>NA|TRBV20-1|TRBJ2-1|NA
TGCAGTGCTAGTGGGTTGGTGGCCCTGAGGTTGGGTGAGCAGTTCTTC
CSASGLVALRLGEQFF
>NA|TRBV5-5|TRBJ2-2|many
TGTGCCAGCAGCCGAATTGTACAGGGAGCCCCCGGGGAGCTGTTTTTT
CASSRIVQGAPGELFF
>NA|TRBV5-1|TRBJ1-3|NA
TGCGCCAGCAGCTTGGATGGATTTAAGGCCTCTGGAAACACCATATATTTT
CASSLDGFKASGNTIYF
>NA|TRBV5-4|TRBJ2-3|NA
TGTGCCAGCAGCTTGGAAGGAGAGGGCTGGGGGCAAAGCACAGATACGCAGTATTTT
CASSLEGEGWGQSTDTQYF
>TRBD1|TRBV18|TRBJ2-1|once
TGTGCCAGCTCACCCATGACAGGGCCCTACAATGAGCAGTTCTTC
CASSPMTGPYNEQFF
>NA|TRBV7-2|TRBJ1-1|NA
TGTGCCAGCAGCGACGGACCATCTAACACTGAAGCTTTCTTT
CASSDGPSNTEAFF
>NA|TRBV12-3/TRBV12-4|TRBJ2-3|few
TGTGCCAGCAGGAGACAGGCCACAGATACGCAGTATTTT
CASRRQATDTQYF
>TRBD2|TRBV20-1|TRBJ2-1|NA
TGCAGTGCTACCTTACTAGCGGGAGACGACAATGAGCAGTTCTTC
CSATLLAGDDNEQFF
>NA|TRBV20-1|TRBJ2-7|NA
TGCAGTGCTAGAGGTCGAGGGACATGGTCCTACGAGCAGTACTTC
CSARGRGTWSYEQYF
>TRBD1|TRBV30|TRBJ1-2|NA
TGTGCCTGGAGTGTACTAGGGGGACAGCCGACTAACTATGGCTACACCTTC
CAWSVLGGQPTNYGYTF
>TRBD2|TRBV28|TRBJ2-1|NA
TGTGCCAGCAGGAATAGCGGGGGGGCAGGTGAGCAGTTCTTC
CASRNSGGAGEQFF
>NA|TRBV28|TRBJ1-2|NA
TGTGCCAGCAGTTGGGGGCCATATGGCTACACCTTC
CASSWGPYGYTF
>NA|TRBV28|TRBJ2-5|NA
TGTGCCAGCAGTTTAGGGGTAATGGTGGAGACCCAGTACTTC
CASSLGVMVETQYF
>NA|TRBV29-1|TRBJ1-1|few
TGCAGCGTTGAAGAAGCGGCAGTGAACACTGAAGCTTTCTTT
CSVEEAAVNTEAFF
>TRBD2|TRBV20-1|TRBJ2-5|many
TGCAGTGGCCGGGACTCCGGGAGGGAGACCCAGTACTTC
CSGRDSGRETQYF
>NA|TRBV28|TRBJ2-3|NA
TGTGCCAGCAGTCGCGACTTTTCTTCAGATACGCAGTATTTT
CASSRDFSSDTQYF
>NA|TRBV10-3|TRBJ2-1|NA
TGTGCCATCAGTGAGTCTAGCGTTCCCTACAATGAGCAGTTCTTC
CAISESSVPYNEQFF
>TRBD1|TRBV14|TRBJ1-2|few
TGTGCCAGCAGCCAAGCCTCGCCCACAGGGGGCTATGGCTACACCTTC
CASSQASPTGGYGYTF
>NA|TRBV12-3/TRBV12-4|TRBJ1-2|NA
TGTGCCAGCAGCCCTCAGAAAGGCCGGGGCTACACCTTC
CASSPQKGRGYTF
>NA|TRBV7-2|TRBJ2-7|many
TGTGCCAGCAGCTTGGGGCAAAAAGACGAGCAGTACTTC
CASSLGQKDEQYF
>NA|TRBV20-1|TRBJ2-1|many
TGCAGTGCTAGAGCCAGGATCTACAATGAGCAGTTCTTC
CSARARIYNEQFF
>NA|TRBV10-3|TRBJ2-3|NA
TGTGCCATCAGTGAGTCGCCAGATACAGATACGCAGTATTTT
CAISESPDTDTQYF
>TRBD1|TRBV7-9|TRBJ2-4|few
TGTGCCAGCAGCTTGGGACAGGGGGGGGAAAACATTCAGTACTTC
CASSLGQGGENIQYF
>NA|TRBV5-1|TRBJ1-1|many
TGCGCCAGCAGCTTACTAGATCTGAACACTGAAGCTTTCTTT
CASSLLDLNTEAFF
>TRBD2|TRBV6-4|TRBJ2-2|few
TGTGCCAGCAGCGATAGCGGGAGGCTGAACACCGGGGAGCTGTTTTTT
CASSDSGRLNTGELFF
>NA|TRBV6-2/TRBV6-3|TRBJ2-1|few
TGTGCCAGCAGTCTCCCGGGGCCGCAGTTCTTC
CASSLPGPQFF